The text below deals with one T cell receptor (beta chain). It lacks a known antigen. Library prep was done by the immunoSEQ multiplex PCR assay. For the multiplex PCR, a mixture combining 60 forward primers for TCR Vbeta segments and 13 reverse primers for TCR Jbeta segments was used. The CDR3 region of rearranged TCR beta genes was amplified from genomic DNA with a multiplex PCR assay. Amplified TCR beta libraries were sequenced as 87-base-pair reads on the Illumina HiSeq System. In the original analysis: A later analysis tallied roughly 80 million unique TCR beta chains across the 666 repertoires, and some 12 million of those chains were shared by two or more donors. Raw reads were error-corrected and collapsed into unique sequences with a nearest-neighbor algorithm that merged closely related sequences to remove PCR and sequencing errors. V, D and J gene segments were assigned by aligning CDR3 sequences to IMGT reference sequences. For a sequence to be retained, a match of at least six nucleotides was required to both a V gene segment and a J gene segment. A rearrangement was called productive if the CDR3 had no stop codons and remained in frame with V and J, and every other rearrangement was called non-productive. Following IMGT convention, CDR3 was defined as the stretch from the second conserved V-encoded cysteine up to the conserved J-encoded phenylalanine. In an earlier analysis of roughly 610 of the donors, sequences lacking an unambiguous match to a single V gene segment were excluded. An earlier analysis of 500 to 700 of the donors classified V segments as functional when productive rearrangements were above 56.7% and as segregating when the standard deviation between donors was above 5%. To diagnose cytomegalovirus status from the catalog of TCR beta chain sequences, a statistical classification framework was built. In a later analysis, TCR nucleotide sequences were compared against IMGT/GENE-DB human TR gene sequences so that V and J genes could be assigned. In a later analysis, CDR3 sequences and most-parsimonious VDJ recombination scenarios were assigned using the TCRdist pipeline. In a later analysis, each TCR beta chain was defined by its CDR3 amino acid sequence together with its V-gene family, and reads lacking a unique V-gene family were excluded. As a way to deal with suspected cross-contamination and a sequencing artifact, a later analysis dropped 450 to 600 nucleotide sequences that were highly shared and had low generation probability. In a later analysis, a clonal expansion index was calculated for each public chain from normalized within-repertoire ranks of inferred template counts. In a later analysis, generation probabilities were computed with a VDJ recombination model fitted to out-of-frame rearrangements, and the resulting probabilities were checked against IGoR. In a later analysis, hypergeometric tests were used to score TCR-TCR, TCR-HLA and TCR-CMV co-occurrence, with a repertoire-size bias correction applied to TCR pairs. A later analysis estimated false discovery rates by permuting HLA or CMV assignments 20 times. A later analysis grouped co-occurring TCRs with DBSCAN, adding TCRdist sequence similarity when clustering within HLA-allele-positive subsets. Repertoires with fewer than 30,000 or more than 120,000 public chains, plus five repertoires with anomalous nucleotide sharing, were excluded from co-occurrence clustering. Here the immuneACCESS table is served through TCRdb, limited to in-frame sequences with V and J called. Missing clones are a known gap in these copies; in checked studies unresolved V genes cover under half, and the rest lacks a known reason. D and trimming were read from the DNA, whereas the V and J calls and clone size are those reported in that table. The table for this sample shows 70,000 or so clones. 2.4% of the sample is in the top ten clones.

In total, fewer than 750 healthy bone marrow donors made up the cohort. All cohort members were sampled while nominally healthy, although unrecorded immune exposures were likely present. The donor tested CMV seropositive and was one of the 289 seropositive cohort members. Each donor provided a peripheral blood sample, and peripheral blood mononuclear cells were used for TCR beta sequencing. The Qiagen DNeasy Blood Extraction Kit was used to extract genomic DNA from the blood cell samples. The sample comes from a study of cytomegalovirus exposure and HLA in healthy donors (dated by TCRdb to 2016 to 2017). The study in broad terms: According to an earlier analysis of several hundred of the donors, about 179 million T cells yielded 95 million to 140 million unique TCR beta sequences and about 300 Gb of sequence data. Every repertoire in the discovery cohort had been generated on one and the same sequencing platform. About 320 gigabases of sequencing data and 70 million to 85 million unique TCR sequences were included in an early release covering 500 to 750 HLA-typed donors. Among roughly 400 genotyped donors of the cohort, an average of roughly 230,000 unique TCR beta nucleotide sequences was sequenced per donor, of which roughly 18% were non-productive. Five DR-DQ haplotypes were handled as single units for association and clustering because linkage in the cohort was strong. A separate validation cohort of about 110 different subjects was used in addition to the 666-subject first cohort. The study combined high-throughput TCR immunosequencing, statistical association of individual TCRs with disease status, and machine learning to predict cytomegalovirus infection status. Rather than drawing on any new phenotypic data, the later analysis identified candidate immune exposures from TCR beta sequences and the way those sequences occurred across donors. The number of donors typed differed by locus, with roughly 620-640 for A, B, C, DRB1 and DQB1, 522 for DQA1, about 610 for DPA1, and 472 for DPB1. A later genetic analysis took genome-wide SNP genotypes for about three fifths of the roughly 700 donors and used that subset as a discovery cohort. To decide whether each TCR beta V gene segment behaved as functional or pseudogenic, an earlier analysis of several hundred of the donors relied on high-throughput TCR beta sequencing. Donor age, sex, ethnicity and CMV serostatus were collected together with the repertoire data. A later analysis re-examined previously published TCR beta repertoires from more than 600 donors and added high-resolution HLA genotyping to investigate patterns of TCR occurrence. The T cell repertoires of 670 or so subjects were profiled by immunosequencing and related to cytomegalovirus serostatus. HLA typing included class I and class II loci at four-digit resolution. Among the roughly 430 genotyped donors, around 81% belonged to the genetic ancestry cluster associated with self-reported Caucasian donors. The study aimed to test whether cataloging public T cell receptors could reveal signatures of past pathogen exposure. General conclusions and limits of the study: The classifier was reported to diagnose cytomegalovirus status with high specificity and sensitivity in both the original cohort and the validation cohort. A cluster of highly shared sequence variants was judged likely to represent a technical artifact of the sequencing pipeline. A later genetic analysis associated a missense DCLRE1C variant with V-gene and J-gene trimming of TCR beta chains, and an independent cohort replicated the association. The only immune exposure information available for the cohort was CMV serostatus. According to a later analysis, parvovirus B19, influenza, CMV and Epstein-Barr virus appeared linked to several top co-occurrence clusters. The cohort was sequenced for TCR beta chains only, and without alpha or paired-chain data the features that could be detected were limited. A few of the identified cytomegalovirus-associated TCR beta chains were confirmed in vitro to be specific for cytomegalovirus antigens. A later analysis associated 17,000 or so TCR beta sequences with specific HLA alleles at a false discovery rate of 0.05. Correlated functional status among segregating V segments might be attributable to linkage disequilibrium, but an unknown experimental factor could not be ruled out. In an earlier analysis of about 600 of the donors, most TCR beta V segments appeared in productive rearrangements about 90% or about 30% of the time, broadly matching IMGT annotations. It was suggested by the authors that the approach could potentially be generalized to other disease states and immunological phenotypes. In a later analysis, the rate of TCR association differed among HLA loci, with DRB1 alleles having the most associated TCRs and HLA-C alleles having the fewest. Because HLA typing was missing for some donors at each locus, association tests included only the typed subset. A further reported finding was that TCR beta sequences accurately predicted the HLA-A and HLA-B alleles for most subjects in the first cohort. Sequencing depth was assumed to be roughly uniform across donors in the presence/absence analyses, though that assumption may not hold. The earlier analysis of a few hundred of the donors excluded some 15 rarely observed V segments, including chromosome 9 orphons, because counts were too low. Compared with the approximately 720-donor mean, donors in an Asian-associated ancestry cluster had fewer N-insertions in productive TCRs, according to a later genetic analysis. Because the 87-base-pair reads could not distinguish some IMGT-functional V segments, including TRBV6-2 and TRBV6-3, those segments were excluded. A later analysis found that HLA-associated TCR beta chains were more clonally expanded and had lower generation probabilities than equally common non-associated chains. Most CMV-associated TCR beta chains appeared to be HLA-restricted in a later analysis, and the HLA associations seemed to be driven largely by CMV exposure. Most TCR sequences were seen in very few donors, while some public TCRs were found in many individuals. Assigning TCR associations to individual alleles was difficult when HLA alleles, especially DR and DQ, strongly co-occurred. In the study, some 160 TCR beta chains were listed as associated with cytomegalovirus.

Reading from cysteine to phenylalanine, the CDR3 counts 15 amino acids. Only the CDR3 region is kept as DNA, spanning 45 bases read in frame from base 1. The germline V gene sets CDR1 to SNHLY and CDR2 to FYNNEI. V and J are truncated by 6 bases and 6 bases respectively, leaving an intervening sequence of 21 bases. The TCR was taken from a female donor in good health and CMV-seropositive. Sequencing was done on a sample of PBMCs. The chain is assembled from TRBV2 and TRBJ2-7, with TRBD1 tentatively as D gene (6 bases match). The DNA is TGTGCCAGCAGAAGCGGACAGCTAACATCGGTCGAGCAGTACTTC. Its protein product is CASRSGQLTSVEQYF.